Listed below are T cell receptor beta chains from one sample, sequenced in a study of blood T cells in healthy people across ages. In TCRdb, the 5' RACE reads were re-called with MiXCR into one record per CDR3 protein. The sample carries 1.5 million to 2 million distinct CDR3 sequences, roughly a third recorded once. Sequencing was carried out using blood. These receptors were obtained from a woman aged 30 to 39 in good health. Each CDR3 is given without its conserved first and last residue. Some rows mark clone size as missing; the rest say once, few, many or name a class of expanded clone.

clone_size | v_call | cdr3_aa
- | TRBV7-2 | ASEGQNIIDYGYT
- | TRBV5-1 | ASSRPGQGRGQETQY
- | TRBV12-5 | ASVPGGSLSNEQF
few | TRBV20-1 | SARNRDTGNTIY
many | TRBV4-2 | ASSQVWQGQETQY
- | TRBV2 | ASSQGQGLDEQY
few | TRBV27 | ASSLGLGNEQY
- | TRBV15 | ATSREAGGLETQY
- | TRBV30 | AWSLVDYGYT
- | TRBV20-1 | SASALAGAGGGETQY
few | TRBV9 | ASSVGTGTDFHEQY
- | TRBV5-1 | ASRATGRPYEQY
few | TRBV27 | ASSPMGQYEQY
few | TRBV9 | ASSVDGANSYNEQF
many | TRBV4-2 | ASSQERTSSYEQY
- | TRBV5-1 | ASGPEAGYWEQY
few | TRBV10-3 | ATNSLEREWYEQY
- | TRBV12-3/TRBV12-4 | ASSLAIYRDQQF
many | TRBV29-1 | SLNRDQETQY
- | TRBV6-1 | ASKTSSYYNEQF
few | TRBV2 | ASVARDSPHSYEQY
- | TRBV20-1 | SASAGGLDSPLH
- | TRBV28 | ASRVADRVDEQY
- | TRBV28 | ASSFIAAGGTDTQY
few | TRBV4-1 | TSSLGERGGETQY
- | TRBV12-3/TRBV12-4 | ASTHLGGSPRKLF
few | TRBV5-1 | ASKRRGAVQETQY
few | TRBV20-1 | SASGPGTFYNEQF
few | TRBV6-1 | ASSRTRDGYT